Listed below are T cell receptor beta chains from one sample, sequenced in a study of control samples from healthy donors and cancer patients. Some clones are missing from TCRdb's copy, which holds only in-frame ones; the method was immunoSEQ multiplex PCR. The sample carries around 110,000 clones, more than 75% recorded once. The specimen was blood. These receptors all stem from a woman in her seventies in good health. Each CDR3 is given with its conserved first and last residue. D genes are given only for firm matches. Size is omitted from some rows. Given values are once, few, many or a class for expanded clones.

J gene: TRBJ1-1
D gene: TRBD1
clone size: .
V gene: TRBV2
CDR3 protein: CADDRGYENTEAFF
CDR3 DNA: TGTGCCGATGACAGGGGCTATGAGAACACTGAAGCTTTCTTT

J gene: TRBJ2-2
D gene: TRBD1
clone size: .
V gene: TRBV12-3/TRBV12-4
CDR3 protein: CASSRGPGELFF
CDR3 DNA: TGTGCCAGCAGTAGGGGGCCCGGGGAGCTGTTTTTT

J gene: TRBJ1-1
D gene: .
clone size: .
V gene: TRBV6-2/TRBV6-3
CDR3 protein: CASSSGVTEAFF
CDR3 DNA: TGTGCCAGCAGTTCAGGTGTGACTGAAGCTTTCTTT

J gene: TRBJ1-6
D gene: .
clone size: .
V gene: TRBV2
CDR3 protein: CASRARAGTSYNSPLHF
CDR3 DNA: TGTGCCAGCAGGGCCCGGGCAGGGACGTCCTATAATTCACCCCTCCACTTT

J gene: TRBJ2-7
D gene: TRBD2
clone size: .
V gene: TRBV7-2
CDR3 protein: CASSLPSSGGSSYEQYF
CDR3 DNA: TGTGCCAGCAGCTTGCCTTCCAGCGGGGGTAGCTCCTACGAGCAGTACTTC

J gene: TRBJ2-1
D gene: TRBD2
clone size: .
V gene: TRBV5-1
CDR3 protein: CASSLSSGEYNEQFF
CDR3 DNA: TGCGCCAGCAGCTTGTCTAGCGGGGAGTACAATGAGCAGTTCTTC

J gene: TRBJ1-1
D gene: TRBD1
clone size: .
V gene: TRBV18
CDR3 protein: CASSIGQGYAEAFF
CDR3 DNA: TGTGCCAGCTCAATCGGACAGGGGTACGCTGAAGCTTTCTTT

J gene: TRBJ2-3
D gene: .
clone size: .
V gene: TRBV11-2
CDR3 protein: CASSSRVKAQYF
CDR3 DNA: TGTGCCAGCAGCTCGAGGGTGAAAGCGCAGTATTTT

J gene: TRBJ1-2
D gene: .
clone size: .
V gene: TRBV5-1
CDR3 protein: CASSLAIGEGYTF
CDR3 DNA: TGCGCCAGCAGCTTGGCTATAGGGGAAGGCTACACCTTC

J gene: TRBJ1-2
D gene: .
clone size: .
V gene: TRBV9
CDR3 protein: CASRGNRVPYGYTF
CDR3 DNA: TGTGCCAGCAGGGGGAACAGGGTCCCATATGGCTACACCTTC

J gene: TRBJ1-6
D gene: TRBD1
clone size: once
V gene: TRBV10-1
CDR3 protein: CASSSGTGSSPLHF
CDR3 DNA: TGCGCCAGCAGCTCCGGGACAGGGAGTTCACCCCTCCACTTT

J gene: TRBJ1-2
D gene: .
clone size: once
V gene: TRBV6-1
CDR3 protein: CASSVSSAPLNYGYTF
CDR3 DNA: TGTGCCAGCAGTGTCTCCAGCGCCCCTCTTAACTATGGCTACACCTTC

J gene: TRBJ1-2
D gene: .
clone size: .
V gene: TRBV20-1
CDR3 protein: CSASGTYGYTF
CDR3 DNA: TGCAGTGCTAGTGGGACTTATGGCTACACCTTC

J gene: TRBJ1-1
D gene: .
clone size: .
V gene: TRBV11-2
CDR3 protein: CASKGNTEAFF
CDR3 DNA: TGTGCCAGCAAGGGCAACACTGAAGCTTTCTTT

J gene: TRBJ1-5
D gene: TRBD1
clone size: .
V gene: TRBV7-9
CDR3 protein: CASSLGAGGFNQPQHF
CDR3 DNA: TGTGCCAGCAGCTTAGGGGCAGGGGGTTTCAATCAGCCCCAGCATTTT

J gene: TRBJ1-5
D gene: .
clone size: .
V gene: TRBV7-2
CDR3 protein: CASSTQGIQPQHF
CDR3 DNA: TGTGCCAGCAGCACGCAGGGAATTCAGCCCCAGCATTTT

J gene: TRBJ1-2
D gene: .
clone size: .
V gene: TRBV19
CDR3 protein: CASSIAGQGYGYTF
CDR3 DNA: TGTGCCAGTAGTATTGCGGGGCAGGGCTATGGCTACACCTTC